These 11 T cell receptor beta chains originate from one sample sequenced in a study of PD-1 blockade in classical Hodgkin lymphoma. Method: immunoSEQ multiplex PCR; TCRdb's copy keeps in-frame clones and lacks some. The sample records roughly 35,000 clones, around nine tenths being singletons. Specified time point: cycle 4 day 1 (C4D1), after five to seven weeks of nivolumab. All trial patients relapsed after autologous stem cell transplantation. Magnetic negative selection was used to purify CD4+ T cells from thawed PBMCs. Sequencing was performed on CD4+ T cells from blood, taken before the fourth cycle of nivolumab. Receptors were obtained from a human donor with classical Hodgkin lymphoma.

The chain recombines TRBV10-3 with TRBJ2-7; D is unresolved. This CDR3 has 14 amino acids. The germline CDR1 and CDR2 sequences are ENHRY and SYGVKD. V was clipped by 8 bases and J by 4 bases, with 18 bases between them. This chain's CDR3 is CAIGTSRIIYEQYF. In DNA form, the CDR3 reads TGTGCCATCGGTACTTCCAGGATAATTTACGAGCAGTACTTC.

This clone occurred a few times. This chain connects TRBV11-1 to TRBJ2-1; D is perhaps TRBD1 (5 bases). CDR3 length: 17 residues. The germline V gene encodes CDR1 SGHAT and CDR2 FQDESV (reference sequence). V was clipped by 6 bases and J by 0 bases, with 18 bases between them. CDR3 DNA: TGTGCCAGCAGAGAAGGATCCAGACAGAGCTCCTACAATGAGCAGTTCTTC. Translated: CASREGSRQSSYNEQFF.

This rearrangement joins TRBV2 to TRBJ2-2; 9 nucleotides match TRBD1. The junction had 8 bases not matched to a gene; V was cut back by 11 bases and J by 1 base. The CDR3 totals 15 residues. The germline CDR1 and CDR2 sequences are SNHLY and FYNNEI. CDR3 loop: CASQLDRGNTGELFF. The CDR3 DNA reads TGTGCCTCCCAATTGGACAGGGGGAACACCGGGGAGCTGTTTTTT.

V is TRBV7-8 and J is TRBJ2-7; D is undetermined. From germline, CDR1 is SGHVS and CDR2 FQNEAQ. This CDR3 is 16 amino acids long. V was shortened by 2 bases and J by 4 bases, with 18 bases between the two germline ends. The DNA of the CDR3 is TGTGCCAGCAGCTTAATCTCAGGACCCTTGGGGTACGAGCAGTACTTC. Protein product: CASSLISGPLGYEQYF.

Concerning this clone: The sample holds other DNA sequences that translate to the same CDR3. The chain links TRBV2 to TRBJ1-2; D unresolved. V was pared by 3 bases and J by 5 bases, with 13 bases between. In germline, CDR1 is SNHLY, CDR2 FYNNEI. The CDR3 consists of 14 residues. The DNA of the CDR3 is TGTGCCAGCAGTGACGATTTCCCTGGGTATGGCTACACCTTC. It codes for CASSDDFPGYGYTF.

This chain joins TRBV28 and TRBJ2-2; maybe TRBD2 (6 bases). Germline loops: CDR1 MDHEN, CDR2 SYDVKM. Trimming took off 6 bases at V and 3 bases at J, with 14 bases between the two ends. The CDR3 runs 15 residues. The CDR3 protein is CASRYRDFYTGELFF. For the CDR3, the DNA is TGTGCCAGCAGATACCGGGACTTCTACACCGGGGAGCTGTTTTTT.

This chain joins TRBV28 and TRBJ1-2; D is unresolved. The CDR3 is 15 amino acids. V was clipped by 3 bases and J by 8 bases, with 19 bases between them. The germline V gene has CDR1 MDHEN and CDR2 SYDVKM. CDR3 sequence: CASSFLSGSEPGYTF. DNA of the CDR3: TGTGCCAGCAGTTTTTTGTCGGGGTCCGAACCCGGCTACACCTTC.

This sequence joins TRBV14 and TRBJ2-7; TRBD2 matches at 7 bases. The CDR3 totals 15 residues. Germline V gene sequence: CDR1 SGHDN, CDR2 FVKESK. The J segment lost 1 base and the V segment lost 4 bases, leaving 7 bases of the junction unmatched. The CDR3 nucleotides read TGTGCCAGCAGCCTCTCCCGACTAGCTTCCTACGAGCAGTACTTC. Amino acid sequence: CASSLSRLASYEQYF.

The sample holds one count of this clone. This chain connects TRBV4-1 to TRBJ2-3; 9 bases are shared with TRBD1. J was trimmed by 4 bases and V by 1 base; bases with no gene match: 9. Germline assignment: CDR1 MGHRA and CDR2 YSYEKL. The CDR3 runs to 17 residues. Written as DNA, the CDR3 is TGCGCCAGCAGCCAAGGACACACAGGGGGCTGGTCAGATACGCAGTATTTT. Its protein is CASSQGHTGGWSDTQYF.

The chain links TRBV4-1 to TRBJ2-2; D may match TRBD1 or TRBD2 (6 bases each). CDR1 is MGHRA and CDR2 is YSYEKL in the germline V gene. V lost 0 bases to trimming and J lost 2 bases, with 22 bases between them. This CDR3 comprises 20 residues. The CDR3 DNA sequence: TGCGCCAGCAGCCAAGAGGAGGGACCCAGGGGTGGGGACAACACCGGGGAGCTGTTTTTT. It yields the protein CASSQEEGPRGGDNTGELFF.

This clone was picked up one time. The chain has TRBV4-1 and TRBJ2-5; 11 positions match TRBD2. Germline assignment: CDR1 MGHRA and CDR2 YSYEKL. The CDR3 is made up of 17 amino acids. The junction had 6 bases not matched to a gene; V was cut back by 3 bases and J by 0 bases. This CDR3 is CASSHGLAGGYQETQYF. The CDR3, as DNA: TGCGCCAGCAGCCACGGGCTAGCGGGAGGTTACCAAGAGACCCAGTACTTC.